These 24 T cell receptor beta chains share one sample of origin, sequenced in a study of T cells after posttransplantation cyclophosphamide. Generated by immunoSEQ multiplex PCR, the TCRdb table keeps only in-frame clones and is missing some. Among 45,000 to 65,000 clones listed, around 84% were seen once. Material: PBMCs. The receptors were sampled from a man aged 30-40 years with a blood cancer, CMV-positive, and with a related stem cell donor.

This chain uses TRBV5-1 with TRBJ2-1; 7 bases align to TRBD1. In germline, CDR1 is SGHRS, CDR2 YFSETQ. V shed 2 bases and J 5 bases; nucleotides not matched to a gene: 7. The CDR3 consists of 15 residues. The CDR3 bases are TGCGCCAGCAGCTTAACCGGGACAGACAACAATGAGCAGTTCTTC. Translation: CASSLTGTDNNEQFF.

V is TRBV5-1 and J is TRBJ2-5; 8 bases agree with TRBD2. The length of the CDR3 is 16 residues. Losses at the gene ends were 3 bases for V and 3 bases for J; bases not matched to a gene: 10. The germline gives CDR1 SGHRS, CDR2 YFSETQ. CDR3 residues: CASSWFGAGVKETQYF. DNA of the CDR3: TGCGCCAGCAGCTGGTTCGGAGCGGGGGTGAAAGAGACCCAGTACTTC.

The chain couples TRBV9 to TRBJ2-7; 9 bases are a match to TRBD2. Germline CDR1 SGDLS, CDR2 YYNGEE. There are 14 residues in the CDR3. J gave up 12 bases and V 4 bases, and 14 bases lay outside the gene matches. The CDR3, as DNA: TGTGCCAGCAGCCCTAGCGGGACCGAGTCTCTTGCGTACTTC. Translating gives CASSPSGTESLAYF.

On this clone: Other nucleotide sequences from this sample produce the same CDR3. The rearrangement uses TRBV7-2 and TRBJ1-5, with a weak D call TRBD1 (5 bases). Trimming removed 5 bases from V and 7 bases from J, with 12 bases in between. The CDR3 sequence is 13 residues long. Germline CDR1 is SGHTA and CDR2 is FQGNSA. The CDR3 here is CASSLGGGQPQHF. In DNA form, the CDR3 reads TGTGCCAGCAGCCTGGGGGGAGGACAGCCCCAGCATTTT.

V usage is TRBV4-3 and J usage is TRBJ1-1; D might be TRBD1 (6 bases). The CDR3 loop spans 14 amino acids. V was cut by 3 bases and J by 0 bases, with 8 bases left in between. Germline CDR1 is LGHNA and CDR2 is YSLEER. The CDR3 bases are TGCGCCAGCAGCCATGGACAGTTGAACACTGAAGCTTTCTTT. This codes for CASSHGQLNTEAFF.

This chain joins TRBV27 and TRBJ2-7; tentative D call: TRBD2 (5 bases). The CDR3 has 14 amino acids. Trimming stripped 3 bases from V and 11 bases from J, with 20 bases between. CDR1 is MNHEY and CDR2 is SMNVEV in the germline V gene (reference sequence). CDR3 amino acids: CASSFSGVSPVEYF. For the CDR3, the DNA is TGTGCCAGCAGTTTCTCCGGGGTCTCCCCCGTGGAGTACTTC.

V gene TRBV4-1 combines with J gene TRBJ1-5, with D perhaps matching TRBD1 (5 bases). The CDR3 has 15 residues. Between the trimmed V and J ends, which lost 2 bases and 2 bases, there was a span of 10 bases. Germline assignment: CDR1 MGHRA and CDR2 YSYEKL. DNA for the CDR3: TGCGCCAGCAGCCAACAGGGTGGAGGCAATCAGCCCCAGCATTTT. Its translation is CASSQQGGGNQPQHF.

This clone appeared a few times. The chain links TRBV2 to TRBJ1-5, with D hard to call. CDR3 size: 12 residues. V was shortened by 6 bases and J by 7 bases, with 10 bases between the two germline ends. Germline assignment: CDR1 SNHLY and CDR2 FYNNEI. As DNA, the CDR3 is TGTGCCAGCAGCCTAACGGGGCAGCCCCAGCATTTT. Protein: CASSLTGQPQHF.

Only a few counts were recorded for this clone. The chain joins TRBV5-5 to TRBJ1-5, with D unclear. The CDR3 is 16 amino acids. The V gene lost 0 bases and the J gene lost 2 bases, with 12 bases spanning the gap. In germline, CDR1 is SGHKS, CDR2 YYEKEE (reference sequence). CDR3 residues: CASSLEVGGGNQPQHF. The CDR3 DNA follows: TGTGCCAGCAGCTTGGAGGTTGGAGGAGGCAATCAGCCCCAGCATTTT.

The J gene is TRBJ1-1, the V gene TRBV5-1; D gene ambiguous. Trimming pared 7 bases from V and 0 bases from J, leaving 10 bases between. CDR3 length: 13 residues. Germline loops: CDR1 SGHRS, CDR2 YFSETQ. CDR3 coding DNA: TGCGCCAGCCGGGTAGGTATGAACACTGAAGCTTTCTTT. This sequence encodes CASRVGMNTEAFF.

This rearrangement joins TRBV5-4 to TRBJ2-7, with TRBD2 matching over 12 bases. With V trimmed by 0 bases and J by 0 bases, 1 base remained unmatched. CDR1 is SGHNT, CDR2 YYREEE, per germline (reference sequence). This CDR3 is built from 16 residues. CDR3 DNA: TGTGCCAGCAGCTTGGGGACTAGCGGGAACTCCTACGAGCAGTACTTC. Protein product: CASSLGTSGNSYEQYF.

This clone occurred once. This chain joins TRBV7-3 and TRBJ2-3; 12 bases match TRBD2. The germline V gene encodes CDR1 SGHTA and CDR2 FQGTGA. The CDR3 is 21 residues long. The V gene end was trimmed by 1 base and the J gene end by 1 base; junction bases not matched to a gene: 15. The DNA of the CDR3 is TGTGCCAGCAGCTTAATATCCGGGCAGGTACTAGCGGGAGGACGCACAGATACGCAGTATTTT. Protein: CASSLISGQVLAGGRTDTQYF.

CDR3 sequence: CASRNRGGMNTEAFF. The DNA of the CDR3 is TGTGCCAGCCGAAACAGGGGCGGAATGAACACTGAAGCTTTCTTT. The chain combines TRBV19 with TRBJ1-1, with 7 bases that match TRBD1. This CDR3 contains 15 residues. With V trimmed by 9 bases and J by 0 bases, 10 bases remained unmatched. Germline-derived CDR1 and CDR2 are LNHDA and SQIVND (reference sequence).

The gene calls are TRBV7-2 and TRBJ2-7; unclear D gene. Germline V gene sequence: CDR1 SGHTA, CDR2 FQGNSA. This CDR3 contains 13 residues. Trimming stripped 2 bases from V and 0 bases from J, with 5 bases between. This CDR3 is CASSLQASYEQYF. For the CDR3, the DNA is TGTGCCAGCAGCTTACAGGCCTCCTACGAGCAGTACTTC. The variable domain in full, completed from reference TRBV7-2 and TRBJ2-7, reads GAGVSQSPSNKVTEKGKDVELRCDPISGHTALYWYRQSLGQGLEFLIYFQGNSAPDKSGLPSDRFSAERTGGSVSTLTIQRTQQEDSAVYLCASSLQASYEQYFGPGTRLTVT.

The genes are TRBV18 and TRBJ1-1; possibly TRBD1 for D (5 bases). Between the trimmed V and J ends, which lost 3 bases and 0 bases, there was a span of 11 bases. The germline V gene has CDR1 KGHSH and CDR2 LQKENI. The CDR3 totals 15 residues. CDR3 protein: CASSPSRQMNTEAFF. The CDR3 bases are TGTGCCAGCTCACCTTCGCGACAGATGAACACTGAAGCTTTCTTT.

The rearrangement joins TRBV19 to TRBJ1-1; 11 nucleotides line up with TRBD1. Losses at the gene ends were 7 bases for V and 7 bases for J; bases not matched to a gene: 8. The CDR3 consists of 14 residues. Germline V CDR1 and CDR2: LNHDA, SQIVND (reference sequence). In DNA form, the CDR3 reads TGTGCCAGTACCACCGGACAGGGGGCTATTGAAGCTTTCTTT. This sequence encodes CASTTGQGAIEAFF. The full variable domain, its missing parts supplied by reference TRBV19 and TRBJ1-1, is DGGITQSPKYLFRKEGQNVTLSCEQNLNHDAMYWYRQDPGQGLRLIYYSQIVNDFQKGDIAEGYSVSREKKESFPLTVTSAQKNPTAFYLCASTTGQGAIEAFFGQGTRLTVV.

The V gene is TRBV6-5, the J gene TRBJ2-7, with 8 nucleotides matching TRBD2. This CDR3 contains 15 residues. V gave up 5 bases and J gave up 6 bases; unmatched junction bases: 12. Per the germline V gene, CDR1 is MNHEY and CDR2 is SVGAGI. The CDR3 region has the DNA TGTGCCAGCAGTCCTAAAGGGACTAGAGGAAGCGAGCAGTACTTC. This encodes CASSPKGTRGSEQYF.

The chain combines TRBV29-1 with TRBJ2-7; no reliable D call. The CDR3 contains 14 residues. The germline gives CDR1 SQVTM, CDR2 ANQGSEA. The V and J ends lost 1 base and 1 base respectively, with 11 bases between them. DNA of the CDR3: TGCAGCGTTGAAGGACGTCCCGGGTCCTACGAGCAGTACTTC. This translates into CSVEGRPGSYEQYF.

This clone turned up a few times. The rearrangement joins TRBV6-6 to TRBJ1-4, with D perhaps TRBD1 (6 bases). Germline assignment: CDR1 MNHNY and CDR2 SVGAGI (reference sequence). The CDR3 extends over 15 amino acids. The V end was cut by 7 bases, the J end by 0 bases, with 12 bases between. CDR3 residues: CASKAGAATNEKLFF. The CDR3, as DNA: TGTGCCAGCAAGGCAGGGGCAGCAACTAATGAAAAACTGTTTTTT.

This clone was detected only once. The V gene is TRBV30, the J gene TRBJ1-3, with TRBD1 as a possible D gene (5 bases). Trimming pared 3 bases from V and 4 bases from J, leaving 19 bases between. Germline V gives CDR1 GTSNPN, CDR2 SVGIG (reference sequence). CDR3 length: 16 residues. The CDR3 sequence is CAWRASGQTFGNTIYF. The CDR3 bases are TGTGCCTGGAGGGCCTCCGGACAAACATTCGGAAACACCATATATTTT.

The chain combines TRBV27 with TRBJ2-5; TRBD1 matches 9 bases. Germline values: CDR1 MNHEY, CDR2 SMNVEV (reference sequence). The CDR3 consists of 16 residues. V trimming: 5 bases; J trimming: 4 bases; junction bases outside the gene matches: 11. CDR3 in amino acids: CASSIFGTGLRETQYF. In DNA, the CDR3 is TGTGCCAGCAGTATTTTCGGGACAGGGTTGAGAGAGACCCAGTACTTC.

V is TRBV7-9 and J is TRBJ1-3; unclear D gene. The CDR3 contains 15 residues. Germline CDR1 SEHNR, CDR2 FQNEAQ (reference sequence). V lost 1 base and J 1 base, leaving 8 bases between the germline ends. CDR3 sequence (DNA): TGTGCCAGCAGCTTAGACGCCAGGTCTGGAAACACCATATATTTT. Its protein is CASSLDARSGNTIYF. The full variable domain, completed using reference TRBV7-9 and TRBJ1-3, is DTGVSQNPRHKITKRGQNVTFRCDPISEHNRLYWYRQTLGQGPEFLTYFQNEAQLEKSRLLSDRFSAERPKGSFSTLEIQRTEQGDSAMYLCASSLDARSGNTIYFGEGSWLTVV.

This clone is a singleton in its sample. The chain couples TRBV14 to TRBJ2-7, with 9 bases matching TRBD2. Unmatched junction bases numbered 13, after V lost 1 base and J lost 3 bases. Germline assignment: CDR1 SGHDN and CDR2 FVKESK. This CDR3 region has 18 residues. CDR3 in amino acids: CASSQALGSSGRLYEQYF. The CDR3 DNA sequence: TGTGCCAGCAGCCAAGCTCTTGGTTCCAGCGGGAGGCTCTACGAGCAGTACTTC.

The chain recombines TRBV7-3 with TRBJ2-2, with a possible D match to TRBD2 (5 bases). Trimming pared 4 bases from V and 5 bases from J, leaving 5 bases between. The germline gives CDR1 SGHTA, CDR2 FQGTGA. The CDR3 loop spans 12 amino acids. For the CDR3, the DNA is TGTGCCAGCAGCTCGGGGACCGGGGAGCTGTTTTTT. This sequence encodes CASSSGTGELFF.